The 30 T cell receptor beta chains presented below share a single source sample, sequenced in a study of Ad26.COV2.S vaccination and SARS-CoV-2 variants. Generated by immunoSEQ multiplex PCR, the TCRdb table keeps only in-frame clones and is missing some. The sample has hundreds of thousands of clones; roughly 90% are singletons. As to treatment: 19 received Ad26.COV2.S at low or high dose, single or two shots; 5 received placebo; per-sample allocation not given. The study sampled participants on day 63 after the first vaccine or placebo injection. Source: peripheral blood, taken in a trial of Ad26.COV2.S vaccine versus placebo. Source of these receptors: a person between 18 and 59 years old who received the Ad26.COV2.S COVID-19 vaccine or a placebo.

CDR3 bases: TGTGCCAGCAGCTTCACGCTTGGGGAGACCCAGTACTTC. This gives the protein CASSFTLGETQYF. The chain uses TRBV3-1 (or the pseudogene TRBV3-2) and TRBJ2-5, with unresolved D. CDR1 LGHDT and CDR2 YNNKEL come from the germline V gene (reference sequence). The CDR3 runs to 13 residues. The V gene lost 5 bases and the J gene lost 5 bases, with 12 bases spanning the gap.

CDR3 in amino acids: CASSLASATKDYEQYF. The CDR3 DNA reads TGTGCCAGCAGCTTAGCGAGTGCCACTAAGGACTACGAGCAGTACTTC. This chain uses TRBV11-2 with TRBJ2-7; D is ambiguous. The germline V and J ends were trimmed by 1 base and 3 bases, with 16 bases remaining between them. The CDR3 is 16 residues long. Germline CDR1 SGHAT, CDR2 FQNNGV.

DNA of the CDR3: TGTGCCAGTAGTATCCAGGGGGCGAGTGGCTACACCTTC. The encoded protein is CASSIQGASGYTF. The chain is built from TRBV19 and TRBJ1-2; 8 nucleotides match TRBD1. Germline trimming cut 3 bases from V and 7 bases from J; bases unmatched to any gene: 4. Germline CDR1 is LNHDA and CDR2 is SQIVND (reference sequence). The CDR3 is 13 residues long.

This chain uses TRBV19 with TRBJ1-5; 12 positions match TRBD1. Germline V gene lookup returns CDR1 LNHDA and CDR2 SQIVND (reference sequence). Trimming took 6 bases from V and 3 from J; bases not matched to a gene: 3. The CDR3 length is 15 residues. CDR3 sequence: CASRGTGGFNQPQHF. CDR3 sequence (DNA): TGTGCCAGTAGAGGGACAGGGGGCTTCAATCAGCCCCAGCATTTT.

J is TRBJ2-1 and V is TRBV12-3 or TRBV12-4, with 8 positions matching TRBD2. The CDR3 runs to 13 residues. V shed 6 bases, J shed 4 bases, and the junction held 2 bases outside the gene matches. Written as DNA, the CDR3 is TGTGCCAGCAGACTAGCGGATTACAATGAGCAGTTCTTC. Protein sequence: CASRLADYNEQFF.

The chain couples TRBV7-2 to TRBJ2-2, with D possibly being TRBD2 (6 bases). V lost 3 bases and J 1 base, leaving 12 bases between the germline ends. CDR1 and CDR2 (germline): SGHTA, FQGNSA. The CDR3 spans 16 residues. CDR3 sequence reads: CASSFGGLLNTGELFF. CDR3 coding DNA: TGTGCCAGCAGCTTCGGGGGACTGCTGAACACCGGGGAGCTGTTTTTT. Variable domain in full (rest from reference TRBV7-2 and TRBJ2-2): GAGVSQSPSNKVTEKGKDVELRCDPISGHTALYWYRQSLGQGLEFLIYFQGNSAPDKSGLPSDRFSAERTGGSVSTLTIQRTQQEDSAVYLCASSFGGLLNTGELFFGEGSRLTVL.

This clone appeared a few times. This chain connects TRBV10-3 to TRBJ1-5; TRBD1 agrees at 9 bases. The CDR3 length is 15 residues. Germline V CDR1 and CDR2: ENHRY, SYGVKD. V shed 0 bases and J 4 bases; nucleotides not matched to a gene: 1. The CDR3 loop reads CAISESDRGNQPQHF. For the CDR3, the DNA is TGTGCCATCAGTGAGTCTGACAGGGGGAATCAGCCCCAGCATTTT.

The chain employs TRBV4-2 and TRBJ2-2; D is unresolved. Per the germline V gene, CDR1 is LGHNA and CDR2 is YNFKEQ. Trimming removed 1 base at V and 0 bases at J, with 6 bases between. This CDR3 contains 15 residues. CDR3 protein: CASSQGTTNTGELFF. Written as DNA, the CDR3 is TGTGCCAGCAGCCAAGGGACGACGAACACCGGGGAGCTGTTTTTT.

The V gene is TRBV7-9, the J gene TRBJ1-2; D perhaps matches TRBD1 (5 bases). This CDR3 region has 14 residues. Germline V CDR1 and CDR2: SEHNR, FQNEAQ (reference sequence). V was clipped by 5 bases and J by 7 bases, with 17 bases between them. Here the CDR3 DNA reads TGTGCCAGCAGCGACCCTTATAGGGACGGTGGCTACACCTTC. It codes for CASSDPYRDGGYTF.

J is TRBJ2-3 and V is TRBV19; D call uncertain. The germline V and J ends were trimmed by 7 bases and 4 bases, with 15 bases remaining between them. The CDR3 extends over 14 amino acids. Germline V CDR1 and CDR2: LNHDA, SQIVND (reference sequence). The CDR3: CASNPRAGADTQYF. The DNA for the CDR3 is TGTGCCAGTAACCCTAGGGCCGGAGCAGATACGCAGTATTTT.

The chain combines TRBV2 with TRBJ1-5, with D perhaps TRBD1 (6 bases). This CDR3 region has 19 residues. Germline V gives CDR1 SNHLY, CDR2 FYNNEI. Trimming cost V 7 bases and J 3 bases, with 28 bases left between them. The CDR3 bases are TGTGCCAGCACCCGGGACTCAGGGATCAGCGGGGGCCTCAATCAGCCCCAGCATTTT. Its translation: CASTRDSGISGGLNQPQHF.

The V call is TRBV5-1, the J call TRBJ2-7; no reliable D call. The CDR3 extends over 14 amino acids. Germline V gene lookup returns CDR1 SGHRS and CDR2 YFSETQ. Deletions cut 0 bases from V and 2 bases from J, with 9 bases between. The CDR3 loop is CASSLDTNTYEQYF. CDR3 DNA sequence: TGCGCCAGCAGCTTGGACACAAACACCTACGAGCAGTACTTC.

V is TRBV5-5 and J is TRBJ1-1; no reliable D call. Trimming cost V 4 bases and J 1 base, with 8 bases left between them. Germline CDR1 and CDR2: SGHKS and YYEKEE (reference sequence). The CDR3 has 13 residues. CDR3 nucleotides: TGTGCCAGCAGCCCTTTTCAGAACACTGAAGCTTTCTTT. Translation gives CASSPFQNTEAFF.

This clone is a singleton in its sample. The J gene is TRBJ1-2, the V gene TRBV29-1; 10 bases match TRBD1. With V trimmed by 6 bases and J by 4 bases, 5 bases remained unmatched. The CDR3 extends over 13 amino acids. The germline gives CDR1 SQVTM, CDR2 ANQGSEA. This CDR3 is CSVTGGAGYGYTF. CDR3 nucleotides: TGCAGCGTGACAGGGGGCGCAGGCTATGGCTACACCTTC.

J is TRBJ2-5 and V is TRBV30; perhaps TRBD2 as D (5 bases). V was shortened by 3 bases and J by 2 bases, with 10 bases between the two germline ends. Germline CDR1 GTSNPN, CDR2 SVGIG (reference sequence). This CDR3 has 13 residues. This chain's CDR3 is CAWSSGIQETQYF. The CDR3 DNA follows: TGTGCCTGGAGCTCCGGGATTCAAGAGACCCAGTACTTC.

This sequence joins TRBV6-5 and TRBJ1-1; TRBD1 agrees at 10 bases. This CDR3 spans 14 amino acids. Germline V gives CDR1 MNHEY, CDR2 SVGAGI. V lost 4 bases and J lost 3; bases outside the gene matches: 2. In nucleotides, the CDR3 is TGTGCCAGCAGTTTAGGACAGGGGGACACTGAAGCTTTCTTT. It specifies CASSLGQGDTEAFF.

The chain joins TRBV7-9 to TRBJ1-4; D is perhaps TRBD1 (5 bases). Germline V CDR1 and CDR2: SEHNR, FQNEAQ (reference sequence). CDR3 length: 17 residues. V was shortened by 5 bases and J by 1 base, with 17 bases between the two germline ends. CDR3 nucleotides: TGTGCCAGCAGCCCCCCCGAGTGGGGACGAACTAATGAAAAACTGTTTTTT. Its translation: CASSPPEWGRTNEKLFF. Based on the CDR3 plus reference TRBV7-9 and TRBJ1-4, the full variable domain is DTGVSQNPRHKITKRGQNVTFRCDPISEHNRLYWYRQTLGQGPEFLTYFQNEAQLEKSRLLSDRFSAERPKGSFSTLEIQRTEQGDSAMYLCASSPPEWGRTNEKLFFGSGTQLSVL.

The rearrangement joins TRBV10-3 to TRBJ1-6, with D possibly being TRBD1 (6 bases). Germline V lookup: CDR1 ENHRY, CDR2 SYGVKD. V was cut by 6 bases and J by 0 bases, with 15 bases left in between. The CDR3 extends over 17 amino acids. DNA for the CDR3: TGTGCCATCAGGGGGGACATTACGAGCTCCTATAATTCACCCCTCCACTTT. Its translation is CAIRGDITSSYNSPLHF.

A remark on this clone: Different DNA sequences within this sample yield the same CDR3. The chain has TRBV5-1 and TRBJ1-1, with D possibly matching TRBD1 (5 bases). V lost 0 bases to trimming and J lost 8 bases, with 8 bases between them. This CDR3 comprises 12 residues. Germline V lookup: CDR1 SGHRS, CDR2 YFSETQ. The CDR3 loop reads CASSLEGTEAFF. CDR3 sequence (DNA): TGCGCCAGCAGCTTGGAAGGGACGGAAGCTTTCTTT.

This clone occurred a few times. The chain recombines TRBV19 with TRBJ1-2; D gene unclear. The ends were cut back, 3 bases at V and 2 bases at J, with 13 bases in the middle. Germline-derived CDR1 and CDR2 are LNHDA and SQIVND (reference sequence). The CDR3 loop spans 15 amino acids. The chain's CDR3 is CASSMMAAGNYGYTF. The DNA for the CDR3 is TGTGCCAGTAGTATGATGGCAGCGGGGAACTATGGCTACACCTTC.

The chain links TRBV11-2 to TRBJ1-2; tentatively, D is TRBD1 (5 bases). CDR1 SGHAT and CDR2 FQNNGV come from the germline V gene. Trimming removed 0 bases at V and 4 bases at J, with 6 bases between. The CDR3 has 13 amino acids. DNA of the CDR3: TGTGCCAGCAGCTTAGACCAGGGCTATGGCTACACCTTC. This gives the protein CASSLDQGYGYTF.

The rearrangement uses TRBV7-9 and TRBJ1-2; 8 nucleotides match TRBD1. Losses at the gene ends were 8 bases for V and 2 bases for J; bases not matched to a gene: 10. Germline CDR1 is SEHNR and CDR2 is FQNEAQ (reference sequence). There are 15 residues in the CDR3. Written as DNA, the CDR3 is TGTGCCAGCCATTTTCTTGCAGGGGGCAACTATGGCTACACCTTC. Translated: CASHFLAGGNYGYTF.

About this clone: Additional DNA sequences in this sample encode the identical CDR3. V gene TRBV12-3 or TRBV12-4 combines with J gene TRBJ1-6; D gene uncertain. V was trimmed by 2 bases and J by 5 bases, leaving 4 bases between them. The CDR3 is made up of 13 amino acids. The DNA for the CDR3 is TGTGCCAGCAGTTTATGGAATAATTCACCCCTCCACTTT. Its protein is CASSLWNNSPLHF.

The rearrangement links TRBV7-9 to TRBJ2-2; no reliable D call. The CDR3 sequence is 11 residues long. CDR1 is SEHNR, CDR2 FQNEAQ, per germline (reference sequence). Trimming cost V 10 bases and J 5 bases, with 8 bases left between them. CDR3 residues: CAIDPTGELFF. The CDR3 DNA sequence: TGTGCCATCGACCCTACCGGGGAGCTGTTTTTT.

The chain couples TRBV11-2 to TRBJ2-7; possible D gene TRBD2, 5 bases. This CDR3 is 14 amino acids long. The germline V gene encodes CDR1 SGHAT and CDR2 FQNNGV. V was trimmed by 3 bases and J by 2 bases, leaving 11 bases between them. In DNA, the CDR3 is TGTGCCAGCAGCTTCCTCGAGGGCGCCTACGAGCAGTACTTC. Its protein is CASSFLEGAYEQYF.

The rearrangement links TRBV29-1 to TRBJ2-7; 12 nucleotides align to TRBD2. Germline V gene lookup returns CDR1 SQVTM and CDR2 ANQGSEA. CDR3 length: 14 amino acids. Trimming cost V 4 bases and J 1 base; bases outside gene matches: 2. The CDR3 region has the DNA TGCAGCGTTGGAGGACTAGCGGGATCCTACGAGCAGTACTTC. It encodes CSVGGLAGSYEQYF.

This clone has a single count. The chain combines TRBV7-2 with TRBJ1-5, with TRBD1 as a possible D gene (5 bases). The length of the CDR3 is 15 residues. V lost 0 bases and J 3 bases, leaving 9 bases between the germline ends. Germline assignment: CDR1 SGHTA and CDR2 FQGNSA. The CDR3 DNA reads as TGTGCCAGCAGCTTAGCGCGAGGGGACAATCAGCCCCAGCATTTT. Protein product: CASSLARGDNQPQHF. The entire variable domain, with the rest obtained from reference TRBV7-2 and TRBJ1-5, is as follows: GAGVSQSPSNKVTEKGKDVELRCDPISGHTALYWYRQSLGQGLEFLIYFQGNSAPDKSGLPSDRFSAERTGGSVSTLTIQRTQQEDSAVYLCASSLARGDNQPQHFGDGTRLSIL.

The chain links TRBV5-1 to TRBJ2-7; 9 bases match TRBD1. Looked up from germline, CDR1 is SGHRS and CDR2 is YFSETQ. V shed 4 bases and J 2 bases; nucleotides not matched to a gene: 7. The CDR3 loop spans 15 amino acids. The CDR3 DNA sequence: TGCGCCAGCAGCCCGGGACAGGGTTCGACCTACGAGCAGTACTTC. Translated: CASSPGQGSTYEQYF.

The chain joins TRBV6-1 to TRBJ1-3; D is ambiguous. The V end was cut by 1 base, the J end by 4 bases, with 23 bases between. The CDR3 length is 19 residues. CDR1 is MNHNS and CDR2 is SASEGT in the germline V gene. The chain's CDR3 is CASSEVILRAGDTGNTIYF. CDR3 DNA sequence: TGTGCCAGCAGTGAAGTTATTTTGAGGGCAGGAGATACCGGAAACACCATATATTTT.

The chain has TRBV12-3 or TRBV12-4 and TRBJ2-5; D not certain. The CDR3 length is 13 residues. The V end was cut by 3 bases, the J end by 1 base, with 6 bases between. The CDR3 DNA sequence: TGTGCCAGCAGTTTGGGGTTCCAAGAGACCCAGTACTTC. Its translation: CASSLGFQETQYF.